Detailed here is one T cell receptor (beta chain). In the same sample, other DNA sequences code for this CDR3. The CDR3 spans 15 residues. The V gene's germline CDR1 is SGHKS and CDR2 YYEKEE (reference sequence). V was pared by 0 bases and J by 4 bases, with 3 bases of the junction left unmatched. This record belongs to a study of shared clonotypes between healthy human individuals. Some clones are missing from TCRdb's copy, which holds only in-frame ones; the method was immunoSEQ multiplex PCR. The table has 950,000 to 1,100,000 clones, around 74% seen once. Sequenced input: memory CD4+ T cells sorted from blood. Subset described: CD45RA-negative fraction. The chain combines TRBV5-5 with TRBJ2-5, with 10 positions matching TRBD2. The sequence was obtained from a man between 18 and 35 years old in good health. CDR3 sequence (DNA): TGTGCCAGCAGCTTGGAAGCTAGCGGGAGAGAGACCCAGTACTTC. Translated: CASSLEASGRETQYF.